A single sample is the source of the 5 T cell receptor beta chains below, sequenced in a study of blood T cell repertoires in COVID-19 (dated by TCRdb to the early 2020s). Library method: the immunoSEQ multiplex PCR assay. TCRdb limited this immuneACCESS table to in-frame rearrangements with V and J called. A share of clones is missing; checked studies link under half to unresolved V genes, and the rest is unexplained. Present in this sample are 150,000 to 200,000 clones, roughly 85% of which were seen just once. About 3.3% of the sample belongs to the ten largest clones. The sequenced material came from peripheral blood. The receptor source for this set is a human donor with acute or convalescent COVID-19. The donor label of this sample is uncertain.

This clone was recorded once. The chain is built from TRBV27 and TRBJ2-1; 8 bases map to TRBD1. Unmatched junction bases numbered 2, after V lost 3 bases and J lost 1 base. Germline V gives CDR1 MNHEY, CDR2 SMNVEV (reference sequence). The CDR3 has 15 amino acids. The CDR3 nucleotides read TGTGCCAGCAGTTTGGACAGGGCATCCTACAATGAGCAGTTCTTC. It is translated as CASSLDRASYNEQFF.

The table lists this clone with a few counts. This chain links TRBV30 with TRBJ1-6; D is perhaps TRBD1 (5 bases). The V end lost 1 base, the J end lost 6 bases, and 10 bases lay between the germline ends. This CDR3 has 14 amino acids. Looked up from germline, CDR1 is GTSNPN and CDR2 is SVGIG (reference sequence). This chain's CDR3 is CAWSGGRGNSPLHF. CDR3 in DNA: TGTGCCTGGAGTGGGGGCAGAGGTAATTCACCCCTCCACTTT.

CDR3 loop: CASSPGMGTRELFF. CDR3 DNA sequence: TGTGCCAGCAGCCCCGGAATGGGCACTCGGGAGCTGTTTTTT. V and J are TRBV11-2 and TRBJ2-2; D remains ambiguous. V lost 5 bases and J lost 9, with 16 bases in between. The CDR3 spans 14 residues. The germline CDR1 and CDR2 sequences are SGHAT and FQNNGV.

J is TRBJ1-2 and V is TRBV19; D ambiguous. This CDR3 spans 15 amino acids. Between the trimmed V and J ends, which lost 7 bases and 4 bases, there was a span of 19 bases. CDR1 is LNHDA and CDR2 is SQIVND in the germline V gene (reference sequence). The CDR3 coding sequence is TGTGCCAGTAAAAACGACCCCTCTCCGGGCTATGGCTACACCTTC. Translated, it gives CASKNDPSPGYGYTF.

J is TRBJ1-5 and V is TRBV7-2, with 9 positions matching TRBD1. Per germline, CDR1 SGHTA and CDR2 FQGNSA. Germline trimming cut 1 base from V and 2 bases from J; bases unmatched to any gene: 3. This CDR3 is 16 amino acids long. CDR3 DNA sequence: TGTGCCAGCAGCTTAGATCGGACAGGGGGCAATCAGCCCCAGCATTTT. It codes for CASSLDRTGGNQPQHF.